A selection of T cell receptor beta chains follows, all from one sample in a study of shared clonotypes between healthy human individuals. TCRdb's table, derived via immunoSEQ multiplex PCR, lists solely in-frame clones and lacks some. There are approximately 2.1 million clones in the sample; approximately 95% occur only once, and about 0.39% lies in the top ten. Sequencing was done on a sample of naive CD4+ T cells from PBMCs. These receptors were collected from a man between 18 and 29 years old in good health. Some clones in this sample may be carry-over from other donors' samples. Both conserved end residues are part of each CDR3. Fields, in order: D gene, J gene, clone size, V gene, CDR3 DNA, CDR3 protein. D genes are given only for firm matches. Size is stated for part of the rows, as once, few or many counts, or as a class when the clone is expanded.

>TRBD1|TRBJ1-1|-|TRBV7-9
TGTGCCAGCAGCCTCGGGACAGGGGTTGAAGCTTTCTTT
CASSLGTGVEAFF
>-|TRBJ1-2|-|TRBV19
TGTGCCAGTAGCTGGGGGCTTGGCTACACCTTC
CASSWGLGYTF
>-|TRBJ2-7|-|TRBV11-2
TGTGCCAGCAGCTCAATTTCGGGCTCCTACGAGCAGTACTTC
CASSSISGSYEQYF
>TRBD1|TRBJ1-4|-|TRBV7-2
TGTGCCAGCAGCTTAGCGGGACAGGGGGCGGGTGAAAAACTGTTTTTT
CASSLAGQGAGEKLFF
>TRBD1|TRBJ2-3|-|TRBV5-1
TGCGCCAGCAGCCCGGGGGTGACAGGGGGCGCGGATACGCAGTATTTT
CASSPGVTGGADTQYF
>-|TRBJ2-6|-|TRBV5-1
TGCGCCAGCAGCTTGCAACCCTCAGGGACTGGGGCCAACGTCCTGACTTTC
CASSLQPSGTGANVLTF
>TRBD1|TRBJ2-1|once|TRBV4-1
TGCGCCAGCAGGCGGGGACAGGAGAGCTCCTACAATGAGCAGTTCTTC
CASRRGQESSYNEQFF
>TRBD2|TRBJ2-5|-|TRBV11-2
TGTGCCAGCACCCCACTAGCGGGAGGCGATGAGACCCAGTACTTC
CASTPLAGGDETQYF
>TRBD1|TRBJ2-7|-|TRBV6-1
TGTGCCAGCAGTGAACCGGACAGGCCGAGGGAGCAGTACTTC
CASSEPDRPREQYF
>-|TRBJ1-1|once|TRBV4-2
TGTGCCAGCAGCCTAGCACAGGGTATGGCCACTGAAGCTTTCTTT
CASSLAQGMATEAFF
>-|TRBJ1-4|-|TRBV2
TGTGCCAGCAGCGCGGGGGCCTTTAATGAAAAACTGTTTTTT
CASSAGAFNEKLFF
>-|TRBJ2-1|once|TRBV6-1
TGTGCCAGCAGTGAAAAAGGGGGGCCGAAAGACAATGAGCAGTTCTTC
CASSEKGGPKDNEQFF
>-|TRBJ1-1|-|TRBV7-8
TGTGCCAGCAGCTTAATAACGGAGGGCACTGAAGCTTTCTTT
CASSLITEGTEAFF
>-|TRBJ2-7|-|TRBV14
TGTGCCAGCAGCCAATTTTCCCTGGGACATGGCTACGAGCAGTACTTC
CASSQFSLGHGYEQYF
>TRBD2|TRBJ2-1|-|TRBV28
TGTGCCAGCAGACGACTAGCGCCCTCCTACAATGAGCAGTTCTTC
CASRRLAPSYNEQFF
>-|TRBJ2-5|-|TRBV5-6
TGTGCCAGCAGCTTGGACAGAGAGACCCAGTACTTC
CASSLDRETQYF
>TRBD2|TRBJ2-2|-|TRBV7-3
TGTGCCAGCAGCCGTACTAGCGGGAGGTTGGACGCCGGGGAGCTGTTTTTT
CASSRTSGRLDAGELFF
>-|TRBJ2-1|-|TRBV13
TGTGCCAGCAGCTTATCAGGTCCCGTTAGTGCAGAGCAAACTTTGGACATTGAGCAGTTCTTC
CASSLSGPVSAEQTLDIEQFF
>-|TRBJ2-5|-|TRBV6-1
TGTGCCAGCAGTGCCCAGAACCAAGAGACCCAGTACTTC
CASSAQNQETQYF
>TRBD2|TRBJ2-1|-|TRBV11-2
TGTGCCAGCAGCCGGAGCGGGAGCTCCTACAATGAGCAGTTCTTC
CASSRSGSSYNEQFF
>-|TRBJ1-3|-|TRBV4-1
TGCGCCAGCAGCCAAGTGAACAGCCCGACCTCTGGAAACACCATATATTTT
CASSQVNSPTSGNTIYF
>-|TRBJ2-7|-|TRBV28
TGTGCCAGCAGTCTGGCCGGGTCGGCTTACTACGAGCAGTACTTC
CASSLAGSAYYEQYF
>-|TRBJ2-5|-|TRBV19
TGTGCCAGTAGTCGTGAGGTTAGGCCTGGAGAGACCCAGTACTTC
CASSREVRPGETQYF
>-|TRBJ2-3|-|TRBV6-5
TGTGCCAGCAGTGAGGAGGGGCCTCCGTGGTATTTT
CASSEEGPPWYF
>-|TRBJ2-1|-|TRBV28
TGTGCCAGCAGCCTTATGGCGGGAACGGGTGAGCAGTTCTTC
CASSLMAGTGEQFF
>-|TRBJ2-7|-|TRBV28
TGTGCCAGCAGTTCGCGGGTCCAACTCAATCGGGAGCAGTACTTC
CASSSRVQLNREQYF
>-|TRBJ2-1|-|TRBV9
TGTGCCAGCAGCGCGAGAATAGCGGTAAGCTCCTACAATGAGCAGTTCTTC
CASSARIAVSSYNEQFF